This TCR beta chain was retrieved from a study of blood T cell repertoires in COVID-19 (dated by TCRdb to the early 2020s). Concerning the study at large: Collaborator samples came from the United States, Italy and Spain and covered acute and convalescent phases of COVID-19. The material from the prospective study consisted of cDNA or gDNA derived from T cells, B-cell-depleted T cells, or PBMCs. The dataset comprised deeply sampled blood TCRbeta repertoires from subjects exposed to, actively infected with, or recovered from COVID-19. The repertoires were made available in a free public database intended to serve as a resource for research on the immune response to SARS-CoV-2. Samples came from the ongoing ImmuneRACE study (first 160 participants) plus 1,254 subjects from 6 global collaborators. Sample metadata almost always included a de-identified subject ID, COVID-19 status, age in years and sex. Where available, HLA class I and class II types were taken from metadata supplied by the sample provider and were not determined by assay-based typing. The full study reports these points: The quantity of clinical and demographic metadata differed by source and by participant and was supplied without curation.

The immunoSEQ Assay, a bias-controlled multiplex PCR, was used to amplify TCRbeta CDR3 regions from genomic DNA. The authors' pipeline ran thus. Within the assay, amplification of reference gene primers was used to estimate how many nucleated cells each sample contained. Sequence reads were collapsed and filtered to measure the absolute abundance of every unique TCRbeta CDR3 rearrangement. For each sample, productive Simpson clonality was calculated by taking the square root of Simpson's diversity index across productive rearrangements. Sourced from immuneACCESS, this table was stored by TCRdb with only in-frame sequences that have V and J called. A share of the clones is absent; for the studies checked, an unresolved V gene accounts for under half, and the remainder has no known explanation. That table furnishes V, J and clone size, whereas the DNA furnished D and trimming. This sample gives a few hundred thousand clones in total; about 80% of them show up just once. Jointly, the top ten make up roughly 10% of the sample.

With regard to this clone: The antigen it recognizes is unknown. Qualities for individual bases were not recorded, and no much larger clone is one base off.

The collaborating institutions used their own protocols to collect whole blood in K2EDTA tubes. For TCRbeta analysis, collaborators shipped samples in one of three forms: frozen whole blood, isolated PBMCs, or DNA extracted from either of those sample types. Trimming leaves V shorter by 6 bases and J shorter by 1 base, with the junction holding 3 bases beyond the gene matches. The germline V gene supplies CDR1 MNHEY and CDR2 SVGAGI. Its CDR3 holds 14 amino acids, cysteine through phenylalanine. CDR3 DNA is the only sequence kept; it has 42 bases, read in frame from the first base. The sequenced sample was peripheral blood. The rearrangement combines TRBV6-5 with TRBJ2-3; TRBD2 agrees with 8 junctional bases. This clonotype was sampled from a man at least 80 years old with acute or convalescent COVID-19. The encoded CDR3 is CASRRGARTDTQYF. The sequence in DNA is TGTGCCAGCAGGCGGGGGGCCCGCACAGATACGCAGTATTTT.